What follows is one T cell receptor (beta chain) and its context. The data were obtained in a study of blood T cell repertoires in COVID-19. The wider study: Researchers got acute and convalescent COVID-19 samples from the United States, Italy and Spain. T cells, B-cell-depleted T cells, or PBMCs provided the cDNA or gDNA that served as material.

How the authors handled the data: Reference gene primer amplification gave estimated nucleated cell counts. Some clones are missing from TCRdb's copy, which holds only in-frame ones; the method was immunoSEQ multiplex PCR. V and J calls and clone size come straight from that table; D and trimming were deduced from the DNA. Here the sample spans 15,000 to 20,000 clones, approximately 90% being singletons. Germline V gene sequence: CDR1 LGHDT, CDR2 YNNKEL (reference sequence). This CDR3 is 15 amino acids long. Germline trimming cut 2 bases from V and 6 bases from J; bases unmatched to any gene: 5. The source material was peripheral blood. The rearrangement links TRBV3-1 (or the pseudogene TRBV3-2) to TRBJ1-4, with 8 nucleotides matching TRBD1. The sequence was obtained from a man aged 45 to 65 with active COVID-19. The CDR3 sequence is CASSQSDREDEKLFF. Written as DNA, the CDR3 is TGTGCCAGCAGCCAATCGGACAGGGAGGATGAAAAACTGTTTTTT.